The text below deals with one T cell receptor beta chain. What this receptor recognizes is not known. No base quality information exists; no much larger clone differs at one position. TCRbeta rearrangements were sequenced from genomic DNA using the immunoSEQ assay at survey resolution. For the original study's pipeline: A lowest detectable productive clonotype frequency of 2.59 x 10-5 was observed in the TCR sequencing data. Only productive TCRbeta rearrangements, meaning sequences that were complete and in-frame, were kept for the analyses. The clonality of each sample was calculated as Simpson clonality in the immunoSEQ Analyzer version 3.0. Clones were grouped by frequency into very rare, small, medium, large (1-20%) or hyperexpanded (>20%) categories. Generation probabilities were estimated with OLGA 1.2.3, V-gene circos plots were made with VDJtools, specificities were searched in VDJdb, and CDR3 motifs were identified with GLIPH. Here the immuneACCESS table is served through TCRdb, limited to in-frame sequences with V and J called. Missing clones are a known gap in these copies; in checked studies unresolved V genes cover under half, and the rest lacks a known reason. That table supplies the V and J calls and clone size; D and trimming were determined from the DNA. Present in this sample are 23,000 or so clones, 74% of which were seen just once. The ten top clones hold roughly 9.8% of the sample.

This record belongs to a study of STAT5B mutations in CD4+ large granular lymphocyte leukemia (dated by TCRdb to between 2021 and 2024). Broadly, across the study: Among the healthy controls, the CDR3 'QG' motif was associated with a particular HLA allele. The TCRbeta repertoires of CD4+ T-cell large granular lymphocyte leukemia patients were compared with the TCRbeta repertoires of healthy blood donors. The purity of purified fractions was confirmed by flow cytometry on FACSCanto II or FACSVerse to exceed 95% among lymphocytes.

What the work shows at the level of the full study, not this receptor alone: The data were not HLA-matched, and the relatively small sample size could explain the higher clonality seen in CD4+ compared with CD8+ T-LGLL. Enrichment of TRBV06-family usage was observed among the top patient clones (8/27) relative to healthy controls (2/35). CD4-sorted patient repertoires appeared more clonal than healthy CD4+ repertoires, and this difference persisted after removing the putative leukemic clones. Main leukemic clonotypes were private to each patient, although less than 30% of the main leukemic clonotypes were found at low frequency in the non-leukemic repertoires of other patients.

From the cysteine through the phenylalanine, the CDR3 covers 9 amino acids. The read is trimmed to its CDR3 DNA, 27 bases read in frame from base 1. V is pruned by 9 bases and J by 10 bases, leaving 1 base of the junction without a gene match. CDR1 and CDR2 were assigned from the germline V gene (reference sequence) as LNHDA and SQIVND. The healthy controls were 37 blood donors, and the buffy coats of these donors were supplied by the Finnish Red Cross blood service. All TCR-sequenced material derived from peripheral blood: patient blood samples and healthy donor buffy coats. Peripheral blood mononuclear cells were isolated by Ficoll-Hypaque gradient centrifugation. Magnetic purification was used to isolate CD4+ cells from the buffy coats of the healthy controls. Genomic DNA was extracted with the Gentra Puregene Cell and Tissue kit and quantified on a Qubit 2.0 fluorometer.

Rearrangement joined TRBV19 to TRBJ2-3; a stretch of 7 junction bases matches TRBD1. This receptor was taken from a human donor in good health. Sequenced input: CD4+ T cells from blood buffy coats. Here the CDR3 is given as CARQGAQYF. The DNA sequence follows: TGTGCCAGGCAGGGGGCGCAGTATTTT.